The 10 T cell receptor beta chains in this list originate from one sample, sequenced in a study of cytomegalovirus exposure and HLA in healthy donors. The protocol was immunoSEQ multiplex PCR, while the TCRdb copy is restricted to in-frame clones and leaves out a portion. The table includes about 56,000 clones, 93% detected once. Sequencing used PBMCs. The receptors originated from a woman between 18 and 29 years old in good health and CMV-seropositive.

The rearrangement links TRBV10-2 to TRBJ2-7; 9 bases agree with TRBD1. The germline CDR1 and CDR2 sequences are WSHSY and SAAADI. The CDR3 has 14 amino acids. Trimming at V came to 7 bases and at J to 2 bases, leaving 6 bases not matched to a gene. The CDR3 nucleotides read TGCGCCAGCAATGGACAGGGGTGGGCCTACGAGCAGTACTTC. Protein: CASNGQGWAYEQYF.

The rearrangement uses TRBV7-9 and TRBJ1-2; 8 positions match TRBD1. Per germline, CDR1 SEHNR and CDR2 FQNEAQ (reference sequence). This CDR3 is 15 amino acids long. V gave up 1 base and J gave up 3 bases; unmatched junction bases: 4. The CDR3 spells CASSLDGTGDYGYTF. DNA of the CDR3: TGTGCCAGCAGCTTAGATGGGACAGGTGACTATGGCTACACCTTC.

The CDR3 loop reads CASSPLGWETQYF. CDR3 DNA: TGTGCCAGCAGTCCCCTCGGGTGGGAGACCCAGTACTTC. The chain is built from TRBV6-5 and TRBJ2-5; D is unresolved. Germline lookup yields CDR1 MNHEY and CDR2 SVGAGI. With 5 bases removed from V and 5 bases from J, the gap between germline ends came to 12 bases. This CDR3 contains 13 residues.

This chain joins TRBV6-5 and TRBJ2-5; 10 positions agree with TRBD1. Trimming cost V 5 bases and J 5 bases; bases outside gene matches: 8. The CDR3 is 15 residues long. Germline values: CDR1 MNHEY, CDR2 SVGAGI. The CDR3 reads CASSPLTGGRETQYF. CDR3 nucleotides: TGTGCCAGCAGTCCTTTGACAGGGGGCCGCGAGACCCAGTACTTC.

The chain links TRBV6-5 to TRBJ1-2, with 7 bases fitting TRBD1. The CDR3 spans 11 residues. Trimming took 6 bases from V and 7 from J; bases not matched to a gene: 2. The germline gives CDR1 MNHEY, CDR2 SVGAGI. DNA of the CDR3: TGTGCCAGCAGGGACAGGTTTGGCTACACCTTC. Its protein product is CASRDRFGYTF.

The genes are TRBV18 and TRBJ1-1; the D gene is possibly TRBD1 (5 bases). The V end lost 3 bases, the J end lost 2 bases, and 13 bases lay between the germline ends. The V gene's germline CDR1 is KGHSH and CDR2 LQKENI. CDR3 length equals 15 residues. The CDR3 protein is CASSPIRALNTEAFF. The CDR3 DNA reads as TGTGCCAGCTCACCGATCAGGGCGCTAAACACTGAAGCTTTCTTT.

This clone was seen just once. The J gene is TRBJ2-2, the V gene TRBV7-6; possible D gene TRBD1, 6 bases. The CDR3 sequence is 12 residues long. V was pared by 5 bases and J by 6 bases, with 7 bases between. Germline V lookup: CDR1 SGHVS, CDR2 FNYEAQ. The CDR3 region has the DNA TGTGCCAGCAGCGCAGGGGCCGGGGAGCTGTTTTTT. Its protein is CASSAGAGELFF.

This rearrangement joins TRBV7-8 to TRBJ2-2; 8 bases match TRBD2. The CDR3 has 19 residues. The germline V gene has CDR1 SGHVS and CDR2 FQNEAQ. Trimming cost V 0 bases and J 3 bases; bases outside gene matches: 12. CDR3 protein: CASSLATAGAPGDTGELFF. CDR3 DNA: TGTGCCAGCAGCTTAGCGACAGCGGGGGCGCCCGGGGACACCGGGGAGCTGTTTTTT.

The CDR3 protein is CASFLGGSGANVLTF. CDR3 coding DNA: TGTGCCAGCTTCCTTGGGGGGTCCGGGGCCAACGTCCTGACTTTC. The J gene is TRBJ2-6, the V gene TRBV6-6, with D possibly TRBD2 on 6 matching bases. The length of the CDR3 is 15 residues. Trimming removed 8 bases from V and 4 bases from J, with 15 bases in between. Germline V lookup: CDR1 MNHNY, CDR2 SVGAGI (reference sequence).

The chain is built from TRBV7-9 and TRBJ2-1; D possibly corresponds to TRBD2 (7 bases). CDR1 and CDR2 (germline): SEHNR, FQNEAQ (reference sequence). Deletions cut 8 bases from V and 8 bases from J, with 22 bases between. The CDR3 spans 15 residues. The CDR3 region is CASGQRARGGDEQFF. CDR3 DNA: TGTGCCAGCGGACAAAGGGCAAGGGGGGGGGATGAGCAGTTCTTC.